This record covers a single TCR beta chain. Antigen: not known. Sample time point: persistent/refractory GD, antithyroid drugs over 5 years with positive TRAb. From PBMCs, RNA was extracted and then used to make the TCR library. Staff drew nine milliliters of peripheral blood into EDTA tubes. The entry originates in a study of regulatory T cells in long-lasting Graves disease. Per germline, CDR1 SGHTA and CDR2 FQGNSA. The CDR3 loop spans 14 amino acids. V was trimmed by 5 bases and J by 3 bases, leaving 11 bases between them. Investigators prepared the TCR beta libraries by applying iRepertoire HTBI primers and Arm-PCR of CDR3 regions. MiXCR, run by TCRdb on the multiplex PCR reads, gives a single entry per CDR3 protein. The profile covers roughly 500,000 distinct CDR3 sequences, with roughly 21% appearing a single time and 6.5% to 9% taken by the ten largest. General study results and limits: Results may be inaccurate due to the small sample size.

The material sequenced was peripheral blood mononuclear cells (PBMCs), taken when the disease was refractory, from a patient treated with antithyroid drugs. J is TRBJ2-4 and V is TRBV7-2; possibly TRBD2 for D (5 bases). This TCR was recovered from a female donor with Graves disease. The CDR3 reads CASSALVFKNIQYF. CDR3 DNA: TGTGCCAGCAGCGCACTAGTCTTCAAAAACATTCAGTACTTC.